The 5 T cell receptor beta chains below all came from one sample that was sequenced in a study of early T cells in non-severe SARS-CoV-2 infection. A single record per CDR3 protein comes from TCRdb applying MiXCR to the 5' RACE reads. Of 55,000 to 70,000 distinct CDR3 sequences listed, roughly 4.9% are singletons. Here the sequenced sample was whole blood, taken at baseline. All receptors derive from an adult who was a healthcare worker with PCR-confirmed SARS-CoV-2 infection or an uninfected control (not recorded which). The donor label of this sample is uncertain.

This clonotype was counted at least ten times. The genes are TRBV29-1 and TRBJ2-4; 8 nucleotides align to TRBD1. This CDR3 contains 13 residues. With V trimmed by 6 bases and J by 8 bases, 9 bases remained unmatched. The germline V gene encodes CDR1 SQVTM and CDR2 ANQGSEA. The CDR3: CSVQAGQGDIQYF. The CDR3 DNA reads TGCAGCGTCCAAGCCGGACAGGGAGACATTCAGTACTTC.

Many counts were recorded for this clonotype. The chain has TRBV5-1 and TRBJ2-1; 8 bases line up with TRBD1. The junction had 3 bases not matched to a gene; V was cut back by 0 bases and J by 1 base. Per germline, CDR1 SGHRS and CDR2 YFSETQ. The CDR3 is 16 amino acids. CDR3 region: CASSLGRDRSYNEQFF. The CDR3 DNA follows: TGCGCCAGCAGCTTGGGCCGGGACAGGTCCTACAATGAGCAGTTCTTC. Full variable domain (remainder filled in from reference TRBV5-1 and TRBJ2-1): KAGVTQTPRYLIKTRGQQVTLSCSPISGHRSVSWYQQTPGQGLQFLFEYFSETQRNKGNFPGRFSGRQFSNSRSEMNVSTLELGDSALYLCASSLGRDRSYNEQFFGPGTRLTVL.

This clonotype occurred a few times. The genes are TRBV4-1 and TRBJ2-3; TRBD1 might be the D (5 bases). Germline V gene sequence: CDR1 MGHRA, CDR2 YSYEKL. V shed 1 base and J shed 0 bases, with 17 bases lying between them. The CDR3 totals 18 residues. CDR3 nucleotides: TGCGCCAGCAGCCAAGGGCGAGCAGGGCCACGAAGCACAGATACGCAGTATTTT. This translates into CASSQGRAGPRSTDTQYF.

This clonotype was observed at least ten times. The chain is built from TRBV5-1 and TRBJ2-7; D may be TRBD1 (7 bases). CDR1 SGHRS and CDR2 YFSETQ come from the germline V gene. The CDR3 loop spans 19 amino acids. V lost 5 bases to trimming and J lost 2 bases, with 29 bases between them. As DNA, the CDR3 is TGCGCCAGCAGTCACCGACAGGGAGGTTCAGGGCTAGCCGCCTACGAGCAGTACTTC. It encodes CASSHRQGGSGLAAYEQYF.

Ten or more counts support this clonotype. This chain joins TRBV13 and TRBJ2-1; D is perhaps TRBD2 (5 bases). CDR3 length equals 17 residues. Germline CDR1 is PRHDT and CDR2 is FYEKMQ (reference sequence). V lost 5 bases and J lost 0, with 17 bases in between. CDR3 bases: TGTGCCAGCAGCCCCCAGAGCGGCCACAGCTCCTACAATGAGCAGTTCTTC. The encoded protein is CASSPQSGHSSYNEQFF.